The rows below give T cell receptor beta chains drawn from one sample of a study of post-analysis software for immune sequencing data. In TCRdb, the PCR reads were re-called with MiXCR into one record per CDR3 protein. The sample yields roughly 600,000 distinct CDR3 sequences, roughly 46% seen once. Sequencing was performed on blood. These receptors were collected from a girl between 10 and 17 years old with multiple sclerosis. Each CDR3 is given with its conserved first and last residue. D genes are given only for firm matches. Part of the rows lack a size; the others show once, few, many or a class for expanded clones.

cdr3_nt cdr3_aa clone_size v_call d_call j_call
TGCAGTGCTAGACCTAGCGGGGGGCGGGACAATGAGCAGTTCTTC CSARPSGGRDNEQFF few TRBV20-1 TRBD2 TRBJ2-1
TGTGCCATCAGTGCTAGCGGTTCCTACAATGAGCAGTTCTTC CAISASGSYNEQFF once TRBV10-3 TRBD2 TRBJ2-1
TGTGCCAGCAGTTCGCAGTGGTTCTACACCTTC CASSSQWFYTF . TRBV12-3/TRBV12-4 . TRBJ1-2
TGCAGCGTTGAGGTGGGACAGGGAGGGCCCCCGGTGGAGCAGTACTTC CSVEVGQGGPPVEQYF few TRBV29-1 TRBD1 TRBJ2-5
TGTGCCAGTACGACGGGGAATGAGCAGTTCTTC CASTTGNEQFF . TRBV19 . TRBJ2-1
TGTGCCAGCACTGAGGGACGGTATAATTCACCCCTCCACTTT CASTEGRYNSPLHF few TRBV12-3/TRBV12-4 . TRBJ1-6
TGTGCTAGCAGCACCCGGGACACGGCTTACAATGAGCAGTTCTTC CASSTRDTAYNEQFF few TRBV7-7 . TRBJ2-1
TGCAGTGCTAGAGTGAGCCTGAACACTGAAGCTTTCTTT CSARVSLNTEAFF . TRBV20-1 . TRBJ1-1
TGCGCCAGCAGCTTGGGGGTTCGGGAGACAACTGATGGCGAGCAGTACTTC CASSLGVRETTDGEQYF . TRBV5-1 . TRBJ2-7
TGTGCCAGCAGCCCCCCCGGGACAGGCTACAATGAGCAGTTCTTC CASSPPGTGYNEQFF few TRBV11-2 TRBD1 TRBJ2-1
TGTGCCAGCAGCTTCCATGGGGGCCCCCTGCGCACAGATACGCAGTATTTT CASSFHGGPLRTDTQYF . TRBV7-6 . TRBJ2-3
TGTGCCAGCAGCCCCGCCAACACAGATACGCAGTATTTT CASSPANTDTQYF . TRBV7-2 . TRBJ2-3
TGCGCCAGCAGCACCTCACCGAACACCGGGGAGCTGTTTTTT CASSTSPNTGELFF once TRBV5-1 . TRBJ2-2
TGCGCCAGCAGCTTGGATAGGAGCTCGGATGAGCAGTTCTTC CASSLDRSSDEQFF . TRBV5-1 . TRBJ2-1
TGCGCCAGCAGCCAAGAAGCGCCAGAAACCTACGAGCAGTACTTC CASSQEAPETYEQYF . TRBV4-1 . TRBJ2-7
TGTGCCAGCACCCGGGGGACCTACGAGCAGTACTTC CASTRGTYEQYF . TRBV6-5 . TRBJ2-7
TGCGCCGGCAGGCTAATCGGAGGTTCGGCCGGCTACACCTTC CAGRLIGGSAGYTF . TRBV5-1 . TRBJ1-2
TGCAGCGTTGATCGGCAAGGACAGACGGGAGAGACCCAGTACTTC CSVDRQGQTGETQYF few TRBV29-1 . TRBJ2-5
TGTGCCAGCAGCTTAGGGGAACACACTGAAGCTTTCTTT CASSLGEHTEAFF . TRBV7-6 . TRBJ1-1
TGTGCCAGCATCTCCCTAGCGGGAGAGCAGTACTTC CASISLAGEQYF . TRBV6-5 TRBD2 TRBJ2-7
TGTGCCAGCAGCTTAGCGATCCGGCGGGAGACCCAGTACTTC CASSLAIRRETQYF . TRBV7-8 . TRBJ2-5
TGTGCCAGCAGCTTGGGGACAGTGTTGGGTGAGCAGTTCTTC CASSLGTVLGEQFF few TRBV13 TRBD1 TRBJ2-1
TGTGCCAGCCTACTCCCGACAGGGGGCGCGGAAGGCTACACCTTC CASLLPTGGAEGYTF . TRBV6-6 TRBD1 TRBJ1-2
TGCAGTGCTAGAGGAGCGGGAGGTTTGAATGAGCAGTTCTTC CSARGAGGLNEQFF few TRBV20-1 TRBD2 TRBJ2-1
TGTGCCAGCAGTTCCCTAGGACTTGACGGTGAGCAGTTCTTC CASSSLGLDGEQFF . TRBV12-3/TRBV12-4 . TRBJ2-1
TGCGCCAGCAGTCCGACTAGCGGGGGCAGCACCGGGGAGCTGTTTTTT CASSPTSGGSTGELFF . TRBV10-2 TRBD2 TRBJ2-2
TGTGCCAGTAGTGCGGGGACTCCCGGAACTGAAGCTTTCTTT CASSAGTPGTEAFF . TRBV19 . TRBJ1-1
TGTGCCAGCAGCGTATCATGGTCGGGCCAGCCCCAGCATTTT CASSVSWSGQPQHF . TRBV9 . TRBJ1-5
TGCAGTGCTGAGGAGCCCCCCTACAATGAGCAGTTCTTC CSAEEPPYNEQFF . TRBV20-1 . TRBJ2-1